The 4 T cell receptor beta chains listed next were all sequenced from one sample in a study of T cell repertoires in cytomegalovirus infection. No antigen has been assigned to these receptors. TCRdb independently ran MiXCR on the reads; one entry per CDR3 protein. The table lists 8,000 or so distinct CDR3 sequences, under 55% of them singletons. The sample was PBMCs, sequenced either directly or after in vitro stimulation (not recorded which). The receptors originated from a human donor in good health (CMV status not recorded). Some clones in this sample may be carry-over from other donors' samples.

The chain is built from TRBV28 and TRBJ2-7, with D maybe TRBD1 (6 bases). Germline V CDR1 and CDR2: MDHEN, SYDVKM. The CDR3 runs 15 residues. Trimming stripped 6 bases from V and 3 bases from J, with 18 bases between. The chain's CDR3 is CASSPLLGTNYEQYF. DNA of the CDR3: TGTGCCAGCAGCCCCCTACTAGGGACAAACTACGAGCAGTACTTC.

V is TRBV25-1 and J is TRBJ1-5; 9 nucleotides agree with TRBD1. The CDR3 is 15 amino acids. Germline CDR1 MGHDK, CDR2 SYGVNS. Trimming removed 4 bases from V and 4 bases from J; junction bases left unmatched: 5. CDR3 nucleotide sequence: TGTGCCAGCAGTGGGGGACAGGGAGGGAATCAGCCCCAGCATTTT. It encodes CASSGGQGGNQPQHF.

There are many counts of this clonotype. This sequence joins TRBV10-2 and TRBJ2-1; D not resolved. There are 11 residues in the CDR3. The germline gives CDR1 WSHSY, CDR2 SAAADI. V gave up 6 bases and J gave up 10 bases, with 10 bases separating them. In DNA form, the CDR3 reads TGCGCCAGCAGAGAAAGGACGGAGCAGTTCTTC. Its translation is CASRERTEQFF.

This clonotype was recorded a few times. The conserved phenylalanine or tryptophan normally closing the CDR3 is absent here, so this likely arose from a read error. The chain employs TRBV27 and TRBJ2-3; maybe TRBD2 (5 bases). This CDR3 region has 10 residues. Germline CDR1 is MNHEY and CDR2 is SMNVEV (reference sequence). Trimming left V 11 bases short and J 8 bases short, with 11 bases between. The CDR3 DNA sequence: TGTGCCCGTCACGGAGGTACGCAGTATTGT. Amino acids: CARHGGTQYC.